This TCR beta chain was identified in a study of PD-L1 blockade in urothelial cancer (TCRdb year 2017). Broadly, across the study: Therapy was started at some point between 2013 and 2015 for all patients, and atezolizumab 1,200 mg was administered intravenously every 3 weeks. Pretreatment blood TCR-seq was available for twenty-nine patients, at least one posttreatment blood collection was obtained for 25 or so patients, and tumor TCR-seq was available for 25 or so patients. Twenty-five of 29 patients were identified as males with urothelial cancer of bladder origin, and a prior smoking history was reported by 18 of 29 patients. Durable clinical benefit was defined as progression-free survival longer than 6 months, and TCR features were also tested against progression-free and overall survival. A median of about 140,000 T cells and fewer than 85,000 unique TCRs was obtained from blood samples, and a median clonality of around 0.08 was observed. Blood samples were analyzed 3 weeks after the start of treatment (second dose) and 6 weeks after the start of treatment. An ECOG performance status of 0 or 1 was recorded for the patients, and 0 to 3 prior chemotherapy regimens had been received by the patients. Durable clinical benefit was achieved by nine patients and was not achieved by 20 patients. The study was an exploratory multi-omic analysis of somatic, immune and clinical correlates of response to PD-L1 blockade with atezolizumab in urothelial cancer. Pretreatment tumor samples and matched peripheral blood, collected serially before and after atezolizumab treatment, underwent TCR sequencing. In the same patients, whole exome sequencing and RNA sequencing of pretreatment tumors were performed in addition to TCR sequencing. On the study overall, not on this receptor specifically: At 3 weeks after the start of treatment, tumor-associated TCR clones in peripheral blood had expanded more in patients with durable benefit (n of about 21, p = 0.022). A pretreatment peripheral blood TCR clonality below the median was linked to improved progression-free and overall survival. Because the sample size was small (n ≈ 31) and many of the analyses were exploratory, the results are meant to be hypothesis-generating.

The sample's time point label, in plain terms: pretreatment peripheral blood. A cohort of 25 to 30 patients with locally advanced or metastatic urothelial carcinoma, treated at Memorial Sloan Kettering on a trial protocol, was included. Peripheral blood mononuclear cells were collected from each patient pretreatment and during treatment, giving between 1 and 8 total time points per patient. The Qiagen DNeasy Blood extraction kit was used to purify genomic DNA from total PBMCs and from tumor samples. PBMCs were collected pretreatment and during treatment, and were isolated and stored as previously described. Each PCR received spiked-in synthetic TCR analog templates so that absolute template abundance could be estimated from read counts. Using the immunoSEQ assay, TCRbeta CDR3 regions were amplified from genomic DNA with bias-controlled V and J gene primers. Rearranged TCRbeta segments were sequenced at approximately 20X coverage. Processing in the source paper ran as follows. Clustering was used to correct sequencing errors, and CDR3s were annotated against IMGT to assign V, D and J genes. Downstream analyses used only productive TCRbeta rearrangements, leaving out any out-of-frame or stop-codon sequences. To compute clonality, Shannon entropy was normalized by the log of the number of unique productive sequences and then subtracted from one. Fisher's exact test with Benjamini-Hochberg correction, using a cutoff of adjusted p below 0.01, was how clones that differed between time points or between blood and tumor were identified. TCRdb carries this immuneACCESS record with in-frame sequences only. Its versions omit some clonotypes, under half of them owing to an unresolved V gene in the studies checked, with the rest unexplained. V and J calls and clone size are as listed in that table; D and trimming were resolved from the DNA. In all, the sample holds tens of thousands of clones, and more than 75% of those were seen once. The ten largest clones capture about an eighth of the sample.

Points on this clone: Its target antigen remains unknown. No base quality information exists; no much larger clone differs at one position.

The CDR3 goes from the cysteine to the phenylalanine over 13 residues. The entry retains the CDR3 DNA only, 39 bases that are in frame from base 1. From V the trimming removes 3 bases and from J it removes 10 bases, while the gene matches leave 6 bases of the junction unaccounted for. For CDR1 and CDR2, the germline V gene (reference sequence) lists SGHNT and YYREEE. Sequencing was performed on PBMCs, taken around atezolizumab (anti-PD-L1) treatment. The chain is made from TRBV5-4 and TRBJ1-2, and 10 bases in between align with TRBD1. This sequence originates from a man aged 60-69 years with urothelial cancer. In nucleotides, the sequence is TGTGCCAGCAGCTCGACGGGACAGGGGTTCTACACCTTC. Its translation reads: CASSSTGQGFYTF.